Following are 11 T cell receptor beta chains from one sample sequenced in a study of technical replicates of blood from a few donors. The method was immunoSEQ multiplex PCR; TCRdb's version includes in-frame clones alone and lacks a portion of them. The top ten hold 13% to 15% of the sample, which has approximately 12,000 clones, around three quarters seen once. The sequenced sample was PBMCs. The receptors were gathered from a human donor in good health.

This chain connects TRBV9 to TRBJ2-5, with 10 nucleotides matching TRBD2. Germline lookup yields CDR1 SGDLS and CDR2 YYNGEE. J was trimmed by 4 bases and V by 1 base; bases with no gene match: 4. The CDR3 spans 15 residues. The CDR3 here is CASSVRSGRGETQYF. The CDR3 DNA sequence: TGTGCCAGCAGCGTACGAAGCGGGAGGGGAGAGACCCAGTACTTC.

The CDR3 DNA sequence: TGTGCCAGCAGGCCGGGACAGGGCATCGACGAGCAGTACTTC. Translated: CASRPGQGIDEQYF. The V gene is TRBV6-1, the J gene TRBJ2-7, with 9 positions matching TRBD1. Germline V lookup: CDR1 MNHNS, CDR2 SASEGT. The CDR3 runs 14 residues. The V segment lost 6 bases and the J segment 5 bases; nucleotides outside the gene matches: 8.

The chain couples TRBV6-5 to TRBJ2-3; unclear D gene. V dropped 5 bases and J dropped 5 bases, with 17 bases sitting between them. The CDR3 has 15 amino acids. Germline assignment: CDR1 MNHEY and CDR2 SVGAGI. The CDR3 protein is CASSPLGEQGDTQYF. Here the CDR3 DNA reads TGTGCCAGCAGTCCCCTGGGCGAGCAAGGAGATACGCAGTATTTT.

V is TRBV6-1 and J is TRBJ2-7; TRBD1 matches at 9 bases. Germline-derived CDR1 and CDR2 are MNHNS and SASEGT. V was clipped by 6 bases and J by 5 bases; unmatched bases: 11. The CDR3 has 15 amino acids. CDR3 residues: CASRSPGTGTHEQYF. CDR3 DNA sequence: TGTGCCAGCAGGTCTCCCGGGACAGGGACCCACGAGCAGTACTTC.

This clone was found a few times. The chain uses TRBV5-4 and TRBJ2-7; 7 bases map to TRBD2. Per the germline V gene, CDR1 is SGHNT and CDR2 is YYREEE (reference sequence). V lost 0 bases and J lost 6; bases outside the gene matches: 9. CDR3 length: 15 amino acids. The DNA of the CDR3 is TGTGCCAGCAGCTTGGCAGGCGGGAGCGCCCTCGAGCAGTACTTC. Its translation is CASSLAGGSALEQYF.

The chain employs TRBV5-1 and TRBJ2-5; 9 nucleotides agree with TRBD1. The CDR3 totals 14 residues. Germline V gene lookup returns CDR1 SGHRS and CDR2 YFSETQ. The J segment lost 7 bases and the V segment lost 4 bases, leaving 8 bases of the junction unmatched. The CDR3, as DNA: TGCGCCAGCAGCGCGGACAGGGGCGGGGGGACCCAGTACTTC. The encoded protein is CASSADRGGGTQYF.

The chain is built from TRBV7-2 and TRBJ2-4, with 7 nucleotides matching TRBD1. The germline gives CDR1 SGHTA, CDR2 FQGNSA. This CDR3 region has 14 residues. J was trimmed by 9 bases and V by 2 bases; bases with no gene match: 7. The CDR3 DNA reads TGTGCCAGCAGCTTATTTTCAGGGGGAAGCATTCAGTACTTC. It codes for CASSLFSGGSIQYF.

The chain has TRBV28 and TRBJ2-7; 10 bases line up with TRBD1. CDR3 length equals 15 residues. CDR1 is MDHEN and CDR2 is SYDVKM in the germline V gene. V was pared by 5 bases and J by 7 bases, with 11 bases of the junction left unmatched. The DNA for the CDR3 is TGTGCCAGCAGTCCCCCAGGGACAGGGGTTGGGGAGCAGTACTTC. Amino acid sequence: CASSPPGTGVGEQYF.

The CDR3 is CASRSLATSSGANVLTF. CDR3 bases: TGTGCCAGTAGGTCATTAGCCACTAGCTCTGGGGCCAACGTCCTGACTTTC. J is TRBJ2-6 and V is TRBV19, with D perhaps matching TRBD2 (5 bases). Trimming pared 6 bases from V and 0 bases from J, leaving 15 bases between. This CDR3 is built from 17 residues. The germline CDR1 and CDR2 sequences are LNHDA and SQIVND (reference sequence).

In its sample, this clone was seen once. This chain joins TRBV6-1 and TRBJ2-3; 9 bases fit TRBD2. The CDR3 covers 17 residues. The V segment lost 0 bases and the J segment 6 bases; nucleotides outside the gene matches: 10. The V gene's germline CDR1 is MNHNS and CDR2 SASEGT. The CDR3 DNA follows: TGTGCCAGCAGTGAAGCGAGTTCTAGCGGGATCGGTGATACGCAGTATTTT. This codes for CASSEASSSGIGDTQYF.

V is TRBV7-2 and J is TRBJ2-1; tentative D call: TRBD2 (6 bases). The CDR3 totals 15 residues. Germline CDR1 and CDR2: SGHTA and FQGNSA. V was trimmed by 2 bases and J by 6 bases, leaving 14 bases between them. The CDR3 loop is CASSLYGGPGNEQFF. CDR3 coding DNA: TGTGCCAGCAGCTTATACGGAGGGCCAGGCAATGAGCAGTTCTTC.